The 19 T cell receptor beta chains below were found in one sample sequenced in a study of T cell repertoires in cytomegalovirus infection. MiXCR, applied by TCRdb to the reads, yields one record per CDR3 protein. The sample has approximately 110,000 distinct CDR3 sequences, 25% to 30% seen once. For these receptors, no antigen is known. This specimen consisted of CD8+ T cells from cultured PBMCs, obtained from culture after CMV antigen stimulation. The receptors originated from a human donor in good health (CMV status not recorded). Some clones in this sample may be carry-over from other donors' samples.

J is TRBJ2-7 and V is TRBV5-8, with 8 nucleotides matching TRBD2. The CDR3 has 16 residues. J gave up 2 bases and V 0 bases, and 7 bases lay outside the gene matches. The germline gives CDR1 SGHTS, CDR2 YDEGEE. The CDR3 spells CASSLVSSGGAYEQYF. The CDR3, as DNA: TGTGCCAGCAGCTTGGTGTCCAGCGGGGGAGCCTACGAGCAGTACTTC.

This clonotype was counted many times. The chain carries TRBV6-6 and TRBJ1-1; perhaps TRBD1 as D (6 bases). V was clipped by 2 bases and J by 7 bases, with 11 bases between them. Germline values: CDR1 MNHNY, CDR2 SVGAGI (reference sequence). The CDR3 covers 13 residues. DNA of the CDR3: TGTGCCAGCAGTTACCAGGGCAGGGGTGAAGCTTTCTTT. Protein sequence: CASSYQGRGEAFF.

This clonotype was observed many times. The chain couples TRBV6-5 to TRBJ1-6, with D uncertain. CDR1 and CDR2 (germline): MNHEY, SVGAGI. Trimming took 0 bases from V and 10 from J, leaving 13 bases between them. The CDR3 has 15 residues. CDR3 residues: CASSYSTGEVSPLHF. The CDR3 DNA follows: TGTGCCAGCAGTTACTCGACCGGTGAGGTCTCACCCCTCCACTTT.

This sequence joins TRBV19 and TRBJ2-3, with D uncertain. There are 13 residues in the CDR3. Germline V gene data show CDR1 as LNHDA and CDR2 as SQIVND (reference sequence). Trimming cost V 8 bases and J 6 bases, with 15 bases left between them. CDR3 in amino acids: CASSLELGDTQYF. The CDR3 DNA is TGTGCCAGTTCCCTGGAGCTGGGGGATACGCAGTATTTT.

The J gene is TRBJ1-2, the V gene TRBV7-9; the D is unclear. Germline CDR1 and CDR2: SEHNR and FQNEAQ (reference sequence). This CDR3 has 12 amino acids. Between the trimmed V and J ends, which lost 1 base and 3 bases, there was a span of 3 bases. Here the CDR3 DNA reads TGTGCCAGCAGCTTAGTAGACTATGGCTACACCTTC. Amino acid sequence: CASSLVDYGYTF.

The chain has TRBV6-4 and TRBJ2-1; no clear D gene. The CDR3 is 11 residues long. Trimming removed 2 bases at V and 6 bases at J, with 2 bases between. The germline CDR1 and CDR2 sequences are MRHNA and SNTAGT. The CDR3 loop reads CASSDSNEQFF. The CDR3 nucleotides read TGTGCCAGCAGTGACAGCAATGAGCAGTTCTTC.

The chain employs TRBV2 and TRBJ2-5; 8 bases agree with TRBD2. This CDR3 contains 16 residues. Trimming took 2 bases from V and 3 from J; bases not matched to a gene: 8. The germline V gene encodes CDR1 SNHLY and CDR2 FYNNEI. DNA for the CDR3: TGTGCCAGCAGTGAATCCGCGGGGGGCCAGAAAGAGACCCAGTACTTC. Translation gives CASSESAGGQKETQYF.

This clonotype occurred a few times. The V call is TRBV27, the J call TRBJ2-5; no firm D call. Germline V gene data show CDR1 as MNHEY and CDR2 as SMNVEV (reference sequence). The CDR3 totals 11 residues. V shed 3 bases and J shed 6 bases, with 5 bases lying between them. The DNA of the CDR3 is TGTGCCAGCAGTTTGGGTCAGACCCAGTACTTC. Amino acid sequence: CASSLGQTQYF.

This sequence joins TRBV19 and TRBJ2-1; no definite D call. V lost 8 bases and J 0 bases, leaving 14 bases between the germline ends. The CDR3 consists of 15 residues. Germline V lookup: CDR1 LNHDA, CDR2 SQIVND (reference sequence). The chain's CDR3 is CASGQDPGSYNEQFF. In DNA form, the CDR3 reads TGTGCCAGTGGCCAGGACCCGGGCTCCTACAATGAGCAGTTCTTC.

This clonotype was seen ten or more times. This chain links TRBV12-3 or TRBV12-4 with TRBJ1-2; perhaps TRBD1 as D (5 bases). Trimming shortened V by 6 bases and J by 7 bases, and 15 bases separated the two germline ends. The CDR3 totals 13 residues. The CDR3 protein is CASRGQGGRGYTF. The CDR3 DNA is TGTGCCAGCAGGGGCCAGGGTGGTCGTGGCTACACCTTC.

This clonotype appeared a few times. The chain recombines TRBV6-2 or TRBV6-3 with TRBJ2-1; weak D call: TRBD1 (6 bases). The CDR3 consists of 14 residues. Trimming pared 2 bases from V and 5 bases from J, leaving 10 bases between. The V gene's germline CDR1 is MNHEY and CDR2 SVGEGT. The CDR3 sequence: CASSYLGQNNEQFF. In DNA form, the CDR3 reads TGTGCCAGCAGTTACCTCGGACAGAACAATGAGCAGTTCTTC.

This clonotype was found a few times. The rearrangement joins TRBV7-6 to TRBJ2-1, with a tentative D call TRBD2 (7 bases). Per the germline V gene, CDR1 is SGHVS and CDR2 is FNYEAQ. With 3 bases removed from V and 9 bases from J, the gap between germline ends came to 15 bases. The CDR3 consists of 14 residues. In DNA form, the CDR3 reads TGTGCCAGCAGCTTTGGGGGGGCCGGTAGTGAGCAGTTCTTC. Residues: CASSFGGAGSEQFF. The variable domain in full, completed from reference TRBV7-6 and TRBJ2-1, reads GAGVSQSPRYKVTKRGQDVALRCDPISGHVSLYWYRQALGQGPEFLTYFNYEAQQDKSGLPNDRFSAERPEGSISTLTIQRTEQRDSAMYRCASSFGGAGSEQFFGPGTRLTVL.

This clonotype was counted only a few times. V is TRBV19 and J is TRBJ2-1, with D possibly called TRBD1 or TRBD2 (5 bases each). Trimming removed 4 bases at V and 3 bases at J, with 13 bases between. The CDR3 length is 15 residues. CDR1 LNHDA and CDR2 SQIVND come from the germline V gene (reference sequence). In DNA, the CDR3 is TGTGCCAGTAGTACCGGGACCCTAGACTACAATGAGCAGTTCTTC. This encodes CASSTGTLDYNEQFF.

Turning to this clonotype: Since a much larger clone is just one base distant, this may be a read error. The J gene is TRBJ2-2, the V gene TRBV9; 7 nucleotides align to TRBD2. CDR1 is SGDLS and CDR2 is YYNGEE in the germline V gene. The CDR3 spans 15 residues. The CDR3 DNA sequence: TGTTCCAGCAGCGATGGGGGGGATTGGACCGGGGAGCTGTTTTTT. Protein product: CSSSDGGDWTGELFF.

This clonotype was seen many times. The chain is built from TRBV7-9 and TRBJ1-1; no firm D call. V was pared by 3 bases and J by 3 bases, with 5 bases between. This CDR3 comprises 12 residues. The germline CDR1 and CDR2 sequences are SEHNR and FQNEAQ (reference sequence). CDR3 protein: CASSFEDTEAFF. DNA for the CDR3: TGTGCCAGCAGCTTTGAGGACACTGAAGCTTTCTTT. Drawing the rest from reference TRBV7-9 and TRBJ1-1, the complete variable domain is DTGVSQNPRHKITKRGQNVTFRCDPISEHNRLYWYRQTLGQGPEFLTYFQNEAQLEKSRLLSDRFSAERPKGSFSTLEIQRTEQGDSAMYLCASSFEDTEAFFGQGTRLTVV.

The V gene is TRBV10-3, the J gene TRBJ2-1; 10 nucleotides match TRBD2. The CDR3 is made up of 17 amino acids. With 3 bases clipped from V and 3 bases from J, the junction kept 8 bases outside the gene matches. In germline, CDR1 is ENHRY, CDR2 SYGVKD. CDR3 amino acids: CAISDHSLAGGYNEQFF. The CDR3 region has the DNA TGTGCCATCAGTGACCATAGCTTAGCGGGGGGCTACAATGAGCAGTTCTTC.

The chain joins TRBV7-9 to TRBJ2-2; a weak D match, TRBD2 (7 bases). Trimming removed 10 bases from V and 7 bases from J, with 22 bases in between. Germline values: CDR1 SEHNR, CDR2 FQNEAQ (reference sequence). The CDR3 length is 15 residues. The CDR3, as DNA: TGTGCCACACAAGACAGGCAGCGGGGTGACGGGGAGCTGTTTTTT. It yields the protein CATQDRQRGDGELFF.

This clonotype was seen a handful of times. V is TRBV6-5 and J is TRBJ1-1, with unresolved D. Germline V lookup: CDR1 MNHEY, CDR2 SVGAGI. CDR3 length: 15 residues. V lost 6 bases and J lost 0, with 14 bases in between. In DNA, the CDR3 is TGTGCCAGCAGGACGGACCCCTACCTGAACACTGAAGCTTTCTTT. It yields the protein CASRTDPYLNTEAFF.

In its sample, this clonotype was seen many times. The chain couples TRBV7-9 to TRBJ2-2; 9 positions agree with TRBD2. Germline CDR1 SEHNR, CDR2 FQNEAQ (reference sequence). Trimming at V came to 1 base and at J to 5 bases, leaving 2 bases not matched to a gene. There are 15 residues in the CDR3. This CDR3 is CASSLGLAGTGELFF. CDR3 nucleotides: TGTGCCAGCAGCTTAGGTCTAGCGGGAACCGGGGAGCTGTTTTTT.